Presented here are 2 T cell receptor beta chains from one specimen sequenced in a study of blood T cell repertoires in COVID-19. Assay: immunoSEQ multiplex PCR; the TCRdb copy retains only in-frame clones and omits some. The profile shows over 250,000 clones, 70% to 90% of them singletons. The sequencing sample was made of peripheral blood. The receptors were gathered from a woman aged 70-85 years with COVID-19, enrolled during active disease.

This clone was observed once. V is TRBV7-9 and J is TRBJ1-2; weak D call: TRBD1 (6 bases). Deletions cut 5 bases from V and 8 bases from J, with 12 bases between. CDR3 length: 12 amino acids. CDR1 and CDR2 from the germline V gene are SEHNR and FQNEAQ (reference sequence). Here the CDR3 reads CASSRETGGYTF. In DNA, the CDR3 is TGTGCCAGCAGCCGCGAAACAGGGGGCTACACCTTC.

CDR3 nucleotide sequence: TGCGCCAGCAGCTTGGCCGGGACTGATTCCTACGAGCAGTACTTC. The encoded protein is CASSLAGTDSYEQYF. The genes are TRBV5-1 and TRBJ2-7; D is perhaps TRBD2 (6 bases). Germline V gene sequence: CDR1 SGHRS, CDR2 YFSETQ. The CDR3 runs to 15 residues. The V end lost 0 bases, the J end lost 1 base, and 11 bases lay between the germline ends.